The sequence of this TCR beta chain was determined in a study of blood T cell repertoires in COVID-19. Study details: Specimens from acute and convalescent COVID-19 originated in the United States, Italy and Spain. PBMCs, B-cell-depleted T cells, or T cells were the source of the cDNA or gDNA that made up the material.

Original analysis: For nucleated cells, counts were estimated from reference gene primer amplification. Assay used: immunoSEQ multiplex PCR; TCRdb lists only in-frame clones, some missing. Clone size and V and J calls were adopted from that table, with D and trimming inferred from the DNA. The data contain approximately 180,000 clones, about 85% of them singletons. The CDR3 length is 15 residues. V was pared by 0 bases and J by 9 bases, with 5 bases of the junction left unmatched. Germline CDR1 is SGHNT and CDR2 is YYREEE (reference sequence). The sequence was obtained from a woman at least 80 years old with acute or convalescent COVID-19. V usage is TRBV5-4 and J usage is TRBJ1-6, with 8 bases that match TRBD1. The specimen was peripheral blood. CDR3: CASSLDGQGGSPLHF. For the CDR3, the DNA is TGTGCCAGCAGCTTGGACGGACAGGGAGGTTCACCCCTCCACTTT.